The 30 T cell receptor beta chains below were found in one sample sequenced in a study of regulatory T cells in long-lasting Graves disease. Assembly of TCR beta libraries relied on iRepertoire HTBI primers together with Arm-PCR of CDR3 regions. TCRdb re-called the multiplex PCR reads through MiXCR, storing one row per CDR3 protein. The table includes a few hundred thousand distinct CDR3 sequences, roughly 25% detected once. Time point defined: persistent/refractory GD, antithyroid drugs over 5 years with positive TRAb. There was RNA extracted from PBMCs, and the TCR library was made from it. Source: peripheral blood mononuclear cells (PBMCs), taken when the disease was refractory, from a patient treated with antithyroid drugs. The receptors stem from a middle-aged woman with Graves disease.

V and J are TRBV30 and TRBJ1-4; the D gene is possibly TRBD1 (5 bases). The CDR3 sequence is 13 residues long. The V and J ends lost 2 bases and 5 bases respectively, with 9 bases between them. Germline V lookup: CDR1 GTSNPN, CDR2 SVGIG (reference sequence). CDR3 DNA sequence: TGTGCCTGGAGTCGACAGTTAAATGAAAAACTGTTTTTT. Amino acids: CAWSRQLNEKLFF. The whole variable domain, filled in from reference TRBV30 and TRBJ1-4, reads SQTIHQWPATLVQPVGSPLSLECTVEGTSNPNLYWYRQAAGRGLQLLFYSVGIGQISSEVPQNLSASRPQDRQFILSSKKLLLSDSGFYLCAWSRQLNEKLFFGSGTQLSVL.

This chain links TRBV20-1 with TRBJ2-7, with TRBD2 matching over 8 bases. Losses at the gene ends were 2 bases for V and 0 bases for J; bases not matched to a gene: 9. The CDR3 loop spans 16 amino acids. The germline V gene encodes CDR1 DFQATT and CDR2 SNEGSKA (reference sequence). The CDR3 sequence: CSARPRQLADSYEQYF. CDR3 sequence (DNA): TGCAGTGCTAGACCTCGTCAACTAGCGGACTCCTACGAGCAGTACTTC.

This clonotype was observed at least ten times. The CDR3 DNA sequence: TGTGCCAGCAGCCCGGGGAGGCAGGGAGGCCACTACGAGCAGTACTTC. As protein: CASSPGRQGGHYEQYF. The chain employs TRBV12-3 or TRBV12-4 and TRBJ2-7; TRBD2 is a possible D gene (6 bases). V gave up 6 bases and J gave up 3 bases, with 21 bases separating them. The CDR3 is 16 residues long.

This clonotype appeared a few times. V is TRBV28 and J is TRBJ2-7; 13 bases match TRBD2. CDR1 is MDHEN and CDR2 is SYDVKM in the germline V gene. V gave up 7 bases and J gave up 5 bases; unmatched junction bases: 5. The length of the CDR3 is 14 residues. This chain's CDR3 is CASIGLAGVHEQYF. The CDR3 region has the DNA TGTGCCAGCATAGGACTAGCGGGAGTCCACGAGCAGTACTTC.

In regard to this clonotype: A read error may be the cause here, since a much bigger clone is one base away. This chain connects TRBV12-3 or TRBV12-4 to TRBJ2-7, with TRBD1 matching 8 bases. This CDR3 spans 13 amino acids. The CDR3 sequence is CVSSQGQAYEQYF. Written as DNA, the CDR3 is TGTGTCAGCAGCCAGGGACAGGCCTACGAGCAGTACTTC.

The chain couples TRBV6-1 to TRBJ1-4; the D is unclear. Germline CDR1 and CDR2: MNHNS and SASEGT. CDR3 length equals 12 residues. Trimming stripped 8 bases from V and 6 bases from J, with 10 bases between. The CDR3 is CASAAGDEKLFF. The CDR3 DNA sequence: TGTGCCAGCGCCGCCGGGGATGAAAAACTGTTTTTT.

This clonotype was recorded at least ten times. The V call is TRBV11-2, the J call TRBJ2-2; 9 bases agree with TRBD2. Germline V CDR1 and CDR2: SGHAT, FQNNGV. The CDR3 covers 17 residues. V gave up 4 bases and J gave up 0 bases; unmatched junction bases: 6. CDR3 sequence reads: CASSSFRLAANTGELFF. CDR3 bases: TGTGCCAGCAGCTCCTTCAGACTAGCGGCGAACACCGGGGAGCTGTTTTTT.

J is TRBJ2-6 and V is TRBV20-1, with 8 bases fitting TRBD1. The germline gives CDR1 DFQATT, CDR2 SNEGSKA (reference sequence). V lost 0 bases, J lost 1 base, and 14 bases stayed unmatched. The CDR3 has 20 amino acids. The CDR3, as DNA: TGCAGTGCTAGAGATTTTCAAGGGTTGCAGGGGGCTTCTGGGGCCAACGTCCTGACTTTC. Protein product: CSARDFQGLQGASGANVLTF.

Ten or more counts support this clonotype. V gene TRBV5-1 combines with J gene TRBJ1-1; a possible D gene is TRBD1 (6 bases). The CDR3 consists of 11 residues. CDR1 is SGHRS, CDR2 YFSETQ, per germline. The V gene lost 3 bases and the J gene lost 10 bases, with 10 bases spanning the gap. The CDR3 here is CASSSGGGAFF. The CDR3, as DNA: TGCGCCAGCAGCTCAGGAGGGGGAGCTTTCTTT.

This clonotype was seen at least ten times. The chain recombines TRBV28 with TRBJ2-7, with D perhaps being TRBD1 or TRBD2 (6 bases each). Between the trimmed V and J ends, which lost 6 bases and 2 bases, there was a span of 14 bases. Germline V CDR1 and CDR2: MDHEN, SYDVKM. This CDR3 spans 14 amino acids. The CDR3 is CASRAGHSTYEQYF. The CDR3 DNA is TGTGCCAGCAGGGCGGGACATAGCACCTACGAGCAGTACTTC.

This clonotype has ten or more counts. The rearrangement uses TRBV2 and TRBJ1-6, with TRBD1 identical over 9 bases. The ends lost 6 bases at V and 8 bases at J; junction bases unmatched: 8. Germline CDR1 reads SNHLY; CDR2 reads FYNNEI. This CDR3 has 15 residues. The CDR3, as DNA: TGTGCCAGCAGAGCCGGACAGGGGAGTTATTCACCCCTCCACTTT. Protein sequence: CASRAGQGSYSPLHF.

The sample holds many counts of this clonotype. This chain links TRBV5-1 with TRBJ2-7; TRBD1 matches 11 bases. The CDR3 covers 15 residues. V dropped 4 bases and J dropped 4; count of bases not matched to a gene: 7. Per germline, CDR1 SGHRS and CDR2 YFSETQ. The CDR3: CASSTDRGRLYEQYF. The CDR3 DNA reads as TGCGCCAGCAGCACGGACAGGGGGCGATTATACGAGCAGTACTTC.

This clonotype was detected a few times. This chain uses TRBV7-8 with TRBJ2-7, with TRBD2 matching over 11 bases. Germline trimming cut 5 bases from V and 4 bases from J; bases unmatched to any gene: 19. Germline CDR1 SGHVS, CDR2 FQNEAQ. This CDR3 has 19 amino acids. The CDR3 here is CASSIPRYIAGGPRYEQYF. The CDR3 nucleotides are TGTGCCAGCAGCATACCCCGGTATATAGCGGGAGGGCCTCGGTACGAGCAGTACTTC.

This clonotype appeared many times. This chain connects TRBV10-3 to TRBJ2-5, with D unclear. This CDR3 has 14 amino acids. The V gene's germline CDR1 is ENHRY and CDR2 SYGVKD. Trimming took off 0 bases at V and 2 bases at J, with 7 bases between the two ends. The CDR3 loop reads CAISESPGQETQYF. CDR3 coding DNA: TGTGCCATCAGTGAGTCGCCCGGTCAAGAGACCCAGTACTTC.

At least ten counts were recorded for this clonotype. This chain links TRBV5-5 with TRBJ1-2; tentatively, D is TRBD1 (5 bases). V lost 5 bases to trimming and J lost 1 base, with 12 bases between them. Germline lookup yields CDR1 SGHKS and CDR2 YYEKEE (reference sequence). The CDR3 contains 14 residues. The CDR3, as DNA: TGTGCCAGCAGAGAGACAGAGATTAACTATGGCTACACCTTC. This gives the protein CASRETEINYGYTF.

Of note for this clonotype: This may be a read error, as it is one base from a much larger clone. Without the conserved terminal phenylalanine or tryptophan, this CDR3 likely stems from a read error. The chain has TRBV28 and TRBJ2-4; TRBD2 aligns across 7 bases. V was pared by 1 base and J by 1 base, with 4 bases of the junction left unmatched. In germline, CDR1 is MDHEN, CDR2 SYDVKM. The CDR3 runs 16 residues. The CDR3 spells CASSLSGGTAKNIQYL. The DNA for the CDR3 is TGTGCCAGCAGTTTATCCGGGGGGACGGCCAAAAACATTCAGTACCTC.

This clonotype was seen ten or more times. The rearrangement uses TRBV11-2 and TRBJ2-4, with D perhaps matching TRBD1 (5 bases). Germline V gene lookup returns CDR1 SGHAT and CDR2 FQNNGV. The CDR3 totals 13 residues. V was pared by 4 bases and J by 7 bases, with 11 bases between. The CDR3 loop reads CASSSYQGNIQYF. The CDR3 bases are TGTGCCAGCAGCTCGTATCAGGGCAACATTCAGTACTTC.

The chain is built from TRBV6-2 or TRBV6-3 and TRBJ2-5, with 8 bases that match TRBD1. This CDR3 spans 13 amino acids. The germline V gene encodes CDR1 MNHEY and CDR2 SVGEGT. The V and J ends lost 6 bases and 7 bases, in that order; junction bases with no gene match: 7. For the CDR3, the DNA is TGTGCCAGCAGCGCTACAGGGGGAGGGACCCAGTACTTC. This translates into CASSATGGGTQYF.

The rearrangement links TRBV2 to TRBJ2-1; D not resolved. The length of the CDR3 is 13 residues. Germline V CDR1 and CDR2: SNHLY, FYNNEI. Trimming stripped 0 bases from V and 8 bases from J, with 8 bases between. This CDR3 is CASSEAQTDEQFF. DNA for the CDR3: TGTGCCAGCAGTGAAGCCCAGACCGATGAGCAGTTCTTC.

The V and J genes are TRBV20-1 and TRBJ2-2; D is possibly TRBD1 (5 bases). Germline CDR1 reads DFQATT; CDR2 reads SNEGSKA (reference sequence). Deletions cut 1 base from V and 6 bases from J, with 9 bases between. This CDR3 has 13 amino acids. For the CDR3, the DNA is TGCAGTGCTAGAGCTCAGGGTCCCGGGGAGCTGTTTTTT. Its translation is CSARAQGPGELFF.

This clonotype was counted at least ten times. V usage is TRBV30 and J usage is TRBJ1-1, with a weak D call TRBD1 (6 bases). The CDR3 covers 12 residues. V was shortened by 7 bases and J by 5 bases, with 14 bases between the two germline ends. Looked up from germline, CDR1 is GTSNPN and CDR2 is SVGIG (reference sequence). CDR3 bases: TGTGCCTCTAAAAAGCAGGGGACTGAAGCTTTCTTT. It translates to CASKKQGTEAFF.

The chain uses TRBV6-2 or TRBV6-3 and TRBJ2-7, with D perhaps matching TRBD2 (6 bases). Germline values: CDR1 MNHEY, CDR2 SVGEGT. The CDR3 length is 14 residues. V dropped 2 bases and J dropped 6 bases, with 14 bases sitting between them. Here the CDR3 reads CASSYDLSRGEQYF. The CDR3 DNA sequence: TGTGCCAGCAGTTACGATCTGTCGCGGGGCGAGCAGTACTTC.

This clonotype appeared a single time. This chain joins TRBV3-1 and TRBJ2-7; perhaps D is TRBD1 or TRBD2 (5 bases each). The CDR3 loop spans 13 amino acids. V lost 6 bases, J lost 1 base, and 10 bases lay in between. The germline CDR1 and CDR2 sequences are LGHDT and YNNKEL (reference sequence). The chain's CDR3 is CASRRGPSYEQYF. CDR3 DNA: TGTGCCAGCAGACGGGGCCCGTCCTACGAGCAGTACTTC.

This clonotype was observed a few times. J is TRBJ2-2 and V is TRBV25-1, with D maybe TRBD1 (5 bases). CDR1 is MGHDK, CDR2 SYGVNS, per germline. V dropped 3 bases and J dropped 6 bases, with 11 bases sitting between them. The length of the CDR3 is 14 residues. The CDR3: CASSETVESGELFF. The CDR3 DNA reads as TGTGCCAGCAGTGAGACAGTCGAGTCCGGGGAGCTGTTTTTT. The full variable domain, with the rest looked up from reference TRBV25-1 and TRBJ2-2, is EADIYQTPRYLVIGTGKKITLECSQTMGHDKMYWYQQDPGMELHLIHYSYGVNSTEKGDLSSESTVSRIRTEHFPLTLESARPSHTSQYLCASSETVESGELFFGEGSRLTVL.

This chain uses TRBV15 with TRBJ1-2; D might be TRBD1 (6 bases). V was shortened by 1 base and J by 8 bases, with 20 bases between the two germline ends. The CDR3 has 16 residues. CDR1 and CDR2 (germline): LNHNV, YYDKDF (reference sequence). The CDR3: CATSRGGGQLLWGYTF. The CDR3 DNA is TGTGCCACCAGCAGAGGAGGAGGACAGTTACTCTGGGGCTACACCTTC.

The table lists this clonotype with many counts. V and J are TRBV19 and TRBJ1-1, with no clear D. CDR1 LNHDA and CDR2 SQIVND come from the germline V gene (reference sequence). The CDR3 totals 15 residues. Trimming cost V 5 bases and J 7 bases, with 20 bases left between them. CDR3: CASSASGERRSEAFF. The CDR3 DNA follows: TGTGCCAGTAGTGCTTCAGGCGAACGCAGGAGTGAAGCTTTCTTT.

The chain has TRBV28 and TRBJ2-1; D gene uncertain. Germline lookup yields CDR1 MDHEN and CDR2 SYDVKM. The CDR3 loop spans 14 amino acids. V dropped 6 bases and J dropped 5 bases, with 14 bases sitting between them. The CDR3 bases are TGTGCCAGCAGCCTCCGAAACAGTGACAATGAGCAGTTCTTC. It is translated as CASSLRNSDNEQFF.

The table lists this clonotype with many counts. CDR3 coding DNA: TGTGCCAGCAGTGTTGGACAGTCCTACGAGCAGTACTTC. As protein: CASSVGQSYEQYF. The chain employs TRBV2 and TRBJ2-7; weak D call: TRBD1 (6 bases). The CDR3 length is 13 residues. Trimming shortened V by 4 bases and J by 1 base, and 8 bases separated the two germline ends. CDR1 and CDR2 from the germline V gene are SNHLY and FYNNEI.

The sample holds many counts of this clonotype. The CDR3 bases are TGTGCCAGCAGTTTAGTACTAGATAACACCGGGGAGCTGTTTTTT. Its translation: CASSLVLDNTGELFF. The gene calls are TRBV12-3 or TRBV12-4 and TRBJ2-2, with D perhaps matching TRBD2 (5 bases). This CDR3 spans 15 amino acids. V lost 1 base and J lost 2, with 8 bases in between.

This clonotype was picked up many times. The chain has TRBV20-1 and TRBJ2-5; possibly TRBD2 for D (6 bases). Germline V CDR1 and CDR2: DFQATT, SNEGSKA (reference sequence). The CDR3 has 15 residues. V lost 0 bases and J 2 bases, leaving 13 bases between the germline ends. The CDR3 coding sequence is TGCAGTGCTAGAGATATAAGCGGGCCTCAAGAGACCCAGTACTTC. It yields the protein CSARDISGPQETQYF.